This passage covers 5 T cell receptor beta chains from one sample sequenced in a study of shared clonotypes between healthy human individuals. Assay used: immunoSEQ multiplex PCR; TCRdb lists only in-frame clones, some missing. The sample has millions of clones; approximately 92% are singletons. Sample: naive CD4+ T cells sorted from blood. Specified subset: CD45RA+ positively selected. All receptors derive from a young man in good health.

V is TRBV30 and J is TRBJ1-4; no clear D. Trimming stripped 0 bases from V and 0 bases from J, with 11 bases between. The CDR3 extends over 16 amino acids. In germline, CDR1 is GTSNPN, CDR2 SVGIG (reference sequence). DNA for the CDR3: TGTGCCTGGAGTGTAGGGTCGACATCAACTAATGAAAAACTGTTTTTT. It translates to CAWSVGSTSTNEKLFF.

J is TRBJ1-2 and V is TRBV15; D not certain. The ends were cut back, 0 bases at V and 4 bases at J, with 12 bases in the middle. Germline V gene lookup returns CDR1 LNHNV and CDR2 YYDKDF (reference sequence). The CDR3 length is 15 residues. The DNA for the CDR3 is TGTGCCACCAGCAGAGATTCGAGTGCTGCCTATGGCTACACCTTC. Translating it yields CATSRDSSAAYGYTF.

The V and J genes are TRBV5-4 and TRBJ1-3, with D possibly matching TRBD1 (5 bases). The CDR3 consists of 17 residues. Looked up from germline, CDR1 is SGHNT and CDR2 is YYREEE (reference sequence). The ends were cut back, 0 bases at V and 0 bases at J, with 13 bases in the middle. Here the CDR3 reads CASSLGGPSSSGNTIYF. CDR3 DNA: TGTGCCAGCAGCTTGGGGGGCCCATCGAGCTCTGGAAACACCATATATTTT.

This clone appeared once. The genes are TRBV19 and TRBJ1-4, with TRBD1 as a possible D gene (5 bases). The CDR3 covers 15 residues. The ends were cut back, 6 bases at V and 5 bases at J, with 16 bases in the middle. Germline CDR1 and CDR2: LNHDA and SQIVND (reference sequence). This CDR3 is CASSPPGLRNEKLFF. In DNA form, the CDR3 reads TGTGCCAGTAGCCCACCGGGACTCAGAAATGAAAAACTGTTTTTT.

V is TRBV27 and J is TRBJ2-3; perhaps TRBD2 as D (6 bases). CDR1 and CDR2 (germline): MNHEY, SMNVEV (reference sequence). Trimming shortened V by 3 bases and J by 2 bases, and 12 bases separated the two germline ends. The CDR3 is made up of 15 amino acids. The CDR3 nucleotides read TGTGCCAGCAGTTTTTGGGGACTGAACACAGATACGCAGTATTTT. Protein sequence: CASSFWGLNTDTQYF.